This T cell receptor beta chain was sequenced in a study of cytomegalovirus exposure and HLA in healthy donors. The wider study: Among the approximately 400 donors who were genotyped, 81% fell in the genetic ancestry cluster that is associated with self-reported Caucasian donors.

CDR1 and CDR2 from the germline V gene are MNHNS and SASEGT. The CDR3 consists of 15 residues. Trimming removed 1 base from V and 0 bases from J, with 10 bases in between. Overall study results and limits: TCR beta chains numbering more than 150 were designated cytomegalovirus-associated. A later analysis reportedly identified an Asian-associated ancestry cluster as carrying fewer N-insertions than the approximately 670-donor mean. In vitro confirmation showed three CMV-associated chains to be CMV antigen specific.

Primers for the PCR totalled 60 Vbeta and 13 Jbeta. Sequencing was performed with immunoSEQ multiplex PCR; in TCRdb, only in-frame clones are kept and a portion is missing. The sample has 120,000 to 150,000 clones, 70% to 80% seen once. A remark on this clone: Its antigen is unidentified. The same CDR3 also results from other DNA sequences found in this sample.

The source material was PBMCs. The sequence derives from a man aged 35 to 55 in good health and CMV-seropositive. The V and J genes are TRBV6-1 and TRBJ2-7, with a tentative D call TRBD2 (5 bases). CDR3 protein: CASSEESGSSYEQYF. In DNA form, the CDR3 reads TGTGCCAGCAGTGAAGAATCGGGGAGCTCCTACGAGCAGTACTTC.